This TCR beta chain appears in the sequencing data of a study of CD8+ T cells in alopecia areata. There are 15 residues in the CDR3. V was pared by 2 bases and J by 8 bases, with 11 bases of the junction left unmatched. Germline-derived CDR1 and CDR2 are SGHRS and YFSETQ. Investigators isolated RNA and reverse transcribed it into cDNA to act as the sequencing template. Measured with immunoSEQ multiplex PCR; TCRdb has only the in-frame clones, and not every one. The profile shows roughly 220,000 clones, 30% to 40% of them singletons. About this clone itself: Its specificity is not known.

Study outcomes and limitations: Under tofacitinib, fewer expanded CD8+ clones appeared among the top 100 scalp clones.

This sample's treatment: oral pan-JAK inhibitor, 5-10 mg twice daily. This sequence joins TRBV5-1 and TRBJ2-3, with TRBD1 identical over 7 bases. The receptor was isolated from a human donor with alopecia areata. The input for sequencing was CD4+ T cells sorted from blood, taken at approximately week 30, from a patient treated with tofacitinib. In nucleotides, the CDR3 is TGCGCCAGCAGCTTTAACAGGGGTGGGCTTGTTACGCAGTATTTT. It encodes CASSFNRGGLVTQYF.